This T cell receptor (beta chain) was recovered during a study of cytomegalovirus exposure and HLA in healthy donors. Whole-study results and caveats: A link between a missense DCLRE1C variant and TCR beta V- and J-gene trimming emerged from a later analysis. At a 0.05 false discovery rate, a later analysis found 18,000 or so TCR beta sequences to be associated with HLA alleles. Usually a TCR sequence was rare, but some public TCRs were found in many donors. Sequence variants that were highly shared formed a cluster that was likely a sequencing artifact.

PCR was performed using 60 Vbeta and 13 Jbeta primers. Libraries were prepared by immunoSEQ multiplex PCR; TCRdb keeps only in-frame clonotypes and omits some of them. Among under 200,000 clones, approximately 80% were seen once, and the ten largest hold 5% to 7.5%. Notes on this clone: Its antigen is not known.

Trimming removed 1 base at V and 5 bases at J, with 11 bases between. Germline V gives CDR1 MNHNS, CDR2 SASEGT. The CDR3 spans 15 residues. Source material: PBMCs. The TCR originated in a man aged 50-59 years in good health and CMV-seropositive. The chain employs TRBV6-1 and TRBJ2-2, with D perhaps TRBD1 (6 bases). CDR3 region: CASSEGSGATGELFF. In nucleotides, the CDR3 is TGTGCCAGCAGTGAAGGGTCAGGGGCGACCGGGGAGCTGTTTTTT.